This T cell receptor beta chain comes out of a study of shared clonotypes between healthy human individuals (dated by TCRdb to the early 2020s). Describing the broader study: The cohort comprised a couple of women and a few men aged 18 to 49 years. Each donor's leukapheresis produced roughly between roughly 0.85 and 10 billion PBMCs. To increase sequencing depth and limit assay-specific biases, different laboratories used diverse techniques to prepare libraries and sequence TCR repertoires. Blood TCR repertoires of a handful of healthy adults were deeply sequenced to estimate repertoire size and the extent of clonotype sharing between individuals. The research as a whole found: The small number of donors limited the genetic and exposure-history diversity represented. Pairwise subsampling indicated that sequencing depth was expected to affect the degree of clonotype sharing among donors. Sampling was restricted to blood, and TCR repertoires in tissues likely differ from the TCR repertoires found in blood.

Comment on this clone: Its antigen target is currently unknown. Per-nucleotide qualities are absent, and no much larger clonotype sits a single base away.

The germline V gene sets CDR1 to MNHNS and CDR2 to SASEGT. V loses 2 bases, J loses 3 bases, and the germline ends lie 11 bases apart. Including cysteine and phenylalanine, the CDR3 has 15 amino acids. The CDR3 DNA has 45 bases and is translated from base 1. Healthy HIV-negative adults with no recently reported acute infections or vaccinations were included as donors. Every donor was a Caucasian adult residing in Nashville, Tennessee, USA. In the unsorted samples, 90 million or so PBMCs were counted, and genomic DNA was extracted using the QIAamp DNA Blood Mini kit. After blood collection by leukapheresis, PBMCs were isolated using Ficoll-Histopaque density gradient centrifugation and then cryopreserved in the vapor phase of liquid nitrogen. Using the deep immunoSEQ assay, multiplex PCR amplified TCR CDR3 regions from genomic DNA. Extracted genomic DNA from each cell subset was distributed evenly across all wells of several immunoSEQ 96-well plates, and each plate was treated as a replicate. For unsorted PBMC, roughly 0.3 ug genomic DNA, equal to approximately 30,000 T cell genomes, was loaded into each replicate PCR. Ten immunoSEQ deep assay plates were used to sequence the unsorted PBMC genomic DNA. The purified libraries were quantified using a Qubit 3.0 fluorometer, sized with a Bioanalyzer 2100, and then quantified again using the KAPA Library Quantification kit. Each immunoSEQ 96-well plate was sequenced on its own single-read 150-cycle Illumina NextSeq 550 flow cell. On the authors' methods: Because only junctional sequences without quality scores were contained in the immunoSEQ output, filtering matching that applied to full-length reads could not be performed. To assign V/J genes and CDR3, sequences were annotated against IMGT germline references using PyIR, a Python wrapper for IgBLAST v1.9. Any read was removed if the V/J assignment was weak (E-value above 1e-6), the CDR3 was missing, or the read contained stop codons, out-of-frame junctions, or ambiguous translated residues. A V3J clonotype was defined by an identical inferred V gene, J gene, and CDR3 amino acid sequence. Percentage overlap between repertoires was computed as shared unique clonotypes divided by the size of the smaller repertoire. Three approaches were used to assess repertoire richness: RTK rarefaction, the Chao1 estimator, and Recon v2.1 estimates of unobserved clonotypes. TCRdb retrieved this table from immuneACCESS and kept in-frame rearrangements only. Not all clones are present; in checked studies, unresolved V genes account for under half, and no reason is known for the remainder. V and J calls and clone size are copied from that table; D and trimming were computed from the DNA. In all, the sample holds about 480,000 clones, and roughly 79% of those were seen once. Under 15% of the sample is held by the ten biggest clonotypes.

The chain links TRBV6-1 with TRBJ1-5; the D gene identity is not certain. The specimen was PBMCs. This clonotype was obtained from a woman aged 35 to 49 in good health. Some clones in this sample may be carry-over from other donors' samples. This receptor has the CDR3 CASSERQRDNQPQHF. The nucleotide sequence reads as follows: TGTGCCAGCAGTGAACGCCAGAGGGACAATCAGCCCCAGCATTTT.